This T cell receptor (beta chain) was documented in a study of human T cells and chemical hapten exposure. Overall study context: Small discrepancies in pooled library volume mainly accounted for the varying TCR yields per sample.

Time point: patch test 1, 2 weeks after DPC sensitization. Sample treatment: therapeutic diphenylcyclopropenone sensitization with weekly scalp DPC. Whole blood that had not been fractionated was the source of extracted total RNA. Patches went on only after blood had been drawn each time. Patients had alopecia, were aged 18 to 70, and were not pregnant. V dropped 3 bases and J dropped 0; count of bases not matched to a gene: 6. This CDR3 spans 16 amino acids. The germline CDR1 and CDR2 sequences are SGHNT and YYREEE (reference sequence). A few counts support this clonotype. Authors' processing steps: Ranging from roughly 20,000 to 750,000, TCR counts per sample had a median value of approximately 95,000. From the RACE reads, TCRdb called clonotypes with MiXCR, one entry per CDR3 protein. The authors' filters were not applied to this entry. The sample has some 52,000 distinct CDR3 sequences; 9.5% to 11% are singletons.

The input for sequencing was whole blood, taken in connection with sensitization to the hapten diphenylcyclopropenone (DPC). This chain links TRBV5-4 with TRBJ1-2; TRBD1 agrees at 9 bases. This sequence originates from a middle-aged woman with alopecia areata. Some clones in this sample may be carry-over from other donors' samples. CDR3 amino acids: CASSSLDRGTNYGYTF. The CDR3 nucleotides are TGTGCCAGCAGCTCCCTGGACAGGGGTACTAACTATGGCTACACCTTC.